This T cell receptor beta chain appears in the sequencing data of a study of OX40 agonist ivuxolimab in advanced cancers. Overall study: Three patients showed partial responses: one hepatocellular carcinoma and two cutaneous melanoma cases. Findings and limits, study-wide: Blood T cells, both CD4+ and CD8+, expanded clonally by week 6 at 0.1 to 3.0 mg/kg.

Blood sampling was done at baseline, cycle 4 day 1, and cycle 7 day 1. Trimming cost V 2 bases and J 0 bases, with 13 bases left between them. Germline V gives CDR1 KGHSH, CDR2 LQKENI. The CDR3 is 16 amino acids. Assay: immunoSEQ multiplex PCR; the TCRdb copy retains only in-frame clones and omits some. The data contain around 56,000 clones, roughly 77% of them singletons. In regard to this clone: Antigen unknown.

The specimen was CD4+ or CD8+ T cells sorted from blood, collected in a trial of the OX40 agonist ivuxolimab. The J gene is TRBJ1-1, the V gene TRBV18, with a tentative D call TRBD1 (5 bases). The sequence was collected from an adult with an advanced solid tumor such as melanoma, head and neck, liver or kidney cancer. The CDR3 protein is CASSPGSGALNTEAFF. The CDR3 DNA sequence: TGTGCCAGCTCACCAGGCAGTGGGGCTTTGAACACTGAAGCTTTCTTT.